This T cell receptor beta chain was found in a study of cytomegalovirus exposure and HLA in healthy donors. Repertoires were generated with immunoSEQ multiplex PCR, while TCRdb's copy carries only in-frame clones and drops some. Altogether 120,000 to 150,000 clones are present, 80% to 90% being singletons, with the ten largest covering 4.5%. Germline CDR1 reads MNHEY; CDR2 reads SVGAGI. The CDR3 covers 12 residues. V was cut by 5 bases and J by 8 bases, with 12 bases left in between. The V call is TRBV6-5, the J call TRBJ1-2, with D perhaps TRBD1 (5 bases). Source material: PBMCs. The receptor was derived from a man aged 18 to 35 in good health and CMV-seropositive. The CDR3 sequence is CASSPSTEGYTF. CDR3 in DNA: TGTGCCAGCAGTCCTTCGACAGAAGGCTACACCTTC.